The T cell receptor (beta chain) described here comes from a study of cytomegalovirus exposure and HLA in healthy donors. Study-level points and caveats: What a later analysis showed was that several of the most significant clusters appeared linked to common viral pathogens. When a later analysis compared HLA-associated TCR beta chains with equally common others, the HLA-associated chains turned out to be more clonally expanded and to have lower generation probabilities. The study labeled roughly 160 TCR beta chains cytomegalovirus-associated. The majority of CMV-associated TCR beta chains were reported as apparently HLA-restricted in a later analysis.

A word on this clone: Its antigen is undetermined.

The PCR had 60 Vbeta and 13 Jbeta primers. Generated by immunoSEQ multiplex PCR, the TCRdb table keeps only in-frame clones and is missing some. The table includes tens of thousands of clones, roughly 80% detected once. The germline V and J ends were trimmed by 4 bases and 2 bases, with 9 bases remaining between them. The CDR3 totals 13 residues. The germline CDR1 and CDR2 sequences are SGHDT and YYEEEE. The chain is built from TRBV5-6 and TRBJ1-2; no firm D call. This TCR was sampled from a young woman in good health and CMV-seronegative. Sequencing was performed on PBMCs. The chain's CDR3 is CASSDDMNYGYTF. As DNA, the CDR3 is TGTGCCAGCAGCGACGACATGAACTATGGCTACACCTTC.